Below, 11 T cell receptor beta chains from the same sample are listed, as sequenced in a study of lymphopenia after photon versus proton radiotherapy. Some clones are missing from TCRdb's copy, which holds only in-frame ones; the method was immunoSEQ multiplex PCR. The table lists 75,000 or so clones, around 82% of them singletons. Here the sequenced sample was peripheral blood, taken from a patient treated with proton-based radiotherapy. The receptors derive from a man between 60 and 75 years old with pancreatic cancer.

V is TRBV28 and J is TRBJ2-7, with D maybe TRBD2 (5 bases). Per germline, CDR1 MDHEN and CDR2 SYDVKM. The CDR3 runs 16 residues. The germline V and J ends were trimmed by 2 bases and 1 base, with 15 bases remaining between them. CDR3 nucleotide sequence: TGTGCCAGCAGTTTAGTCGGACTTAAATCTTCCTACGAGCAGTACTTC. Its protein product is CASSLVGLKSSYEQYF.

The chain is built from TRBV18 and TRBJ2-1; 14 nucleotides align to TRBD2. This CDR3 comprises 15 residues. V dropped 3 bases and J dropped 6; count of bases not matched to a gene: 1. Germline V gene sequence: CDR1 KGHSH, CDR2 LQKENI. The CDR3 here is CASSPGLAGANEQFF. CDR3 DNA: TGTGCCAGCTCACCGGGACTAGCGGGGGCCAATGAGCAGTTCTTC. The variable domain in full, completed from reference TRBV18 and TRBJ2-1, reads NAGVMQNPRHLVRRRGQEARLRCSPMKGHSHVYWYRQLPEEGLKFMVYLQKENIIDESGMPKERFSAEFPKEGPSILRIQQVVRGDSAAYFCASSPGLAGANEQFFGPGTRLTVL.

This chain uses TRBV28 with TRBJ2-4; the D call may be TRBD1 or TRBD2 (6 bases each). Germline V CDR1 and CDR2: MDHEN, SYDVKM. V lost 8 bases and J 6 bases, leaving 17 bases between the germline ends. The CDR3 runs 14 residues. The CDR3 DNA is TGTGCCAGCGGAGGAGGGGGAGGCGCAAACATTCAGTACTTC. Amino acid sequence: CASGGGGGANIQYF.

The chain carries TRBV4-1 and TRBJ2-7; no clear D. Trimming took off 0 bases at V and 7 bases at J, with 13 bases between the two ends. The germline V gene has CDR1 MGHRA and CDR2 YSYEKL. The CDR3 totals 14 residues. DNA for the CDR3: TGCGCCAGCAGCCAAGATCCTGGCCTGCTGGAGCAGTACTTC. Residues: CASSQDPGLLEQYF.

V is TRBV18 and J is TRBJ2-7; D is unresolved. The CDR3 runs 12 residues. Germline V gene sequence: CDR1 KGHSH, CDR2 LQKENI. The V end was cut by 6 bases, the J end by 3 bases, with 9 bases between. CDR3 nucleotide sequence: TGTGCCAGCTCCTCTGAGAGCTACGAGCAGTACTTC. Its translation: CASSSESYEQYF.

The CDR3, as DNA: TGTGCCAGCACCCACCGGGCGGGACTGCCCTACGAGCAGTACTTC. It is translated as CASTHRAGLPYEQYF. J is TRBJ2-7 and V is TRBV27; TRBD2 is a possible D gene (6 bases). The CDR3 loop spans 15 amino acids. V was trimmed by 7 bases and J by 2 bases, leaving 18 bases between them. CDR1 MNHEY and CDR2 SMNVEV come from the germline V gene (reference sequence).

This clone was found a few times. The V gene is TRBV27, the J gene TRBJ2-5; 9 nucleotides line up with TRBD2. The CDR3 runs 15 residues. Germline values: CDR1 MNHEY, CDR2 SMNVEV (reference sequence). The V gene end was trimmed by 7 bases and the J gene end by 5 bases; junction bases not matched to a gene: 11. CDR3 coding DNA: TGTGCCAGCAAGGGGGCTAGCGGGATATTCGAGACCCAGTACTTC. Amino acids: CASKGASGIFETQYF.

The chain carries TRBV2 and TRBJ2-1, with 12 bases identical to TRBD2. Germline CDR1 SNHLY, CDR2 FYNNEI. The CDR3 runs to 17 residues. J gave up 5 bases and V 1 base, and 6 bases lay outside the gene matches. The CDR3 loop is CASSEGKGLAGNNEQFF. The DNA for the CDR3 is TGTGCCAGCAGTGAAGGGAAAGGACTAGCGGGAAACAATGAGCAGTTCTTC.

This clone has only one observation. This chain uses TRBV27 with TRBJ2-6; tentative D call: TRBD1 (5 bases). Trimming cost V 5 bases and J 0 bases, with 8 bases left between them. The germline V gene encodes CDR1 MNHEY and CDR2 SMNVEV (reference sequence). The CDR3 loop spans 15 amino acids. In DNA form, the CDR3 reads TGTGCCAGCAGTCACCAGGGCTCTGGGGCCAACGTCCTGACTTTC. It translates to CASSHQGSGANVLTF.

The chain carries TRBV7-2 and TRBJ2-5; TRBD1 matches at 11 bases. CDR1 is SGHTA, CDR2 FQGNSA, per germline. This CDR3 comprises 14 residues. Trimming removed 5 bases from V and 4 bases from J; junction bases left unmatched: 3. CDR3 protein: CASSEDRGRETQYF. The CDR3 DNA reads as TGTGCCAGCAGCGAGGACAGGGGGCGAGAGACCCAGTACTTC.

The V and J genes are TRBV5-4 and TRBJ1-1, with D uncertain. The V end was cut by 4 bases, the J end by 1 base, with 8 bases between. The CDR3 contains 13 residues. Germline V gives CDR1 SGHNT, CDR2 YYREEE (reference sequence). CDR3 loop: CASSLPTNTEAFF. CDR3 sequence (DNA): TGTGCCAGCAGCCTACCGACGAACACTGAAGCTTTCTTT.